The subject of this entry is one T cell receptor (beta chain). An end of the junction differs from the germline gene, which may be a read error. These data belong to a study of T cell changes during pregnancy in multiple sclerosis. The method was immunoSEQ multiplex PCR; TCRdb's version includes in-frame clones alone and lacks a portion of them. The sample carries almost 50,000 clones, approximately 90% recorded once. Germline V gene lookup returns CDR1 SSHAT and CDR2 FNYEAQ (reference sequence). This CDR3 is 15 amino acids long. The sample was CD4+ T cells from peripheral blood mononuclear cells, taken in the second trimester of pregnancy. The chain joins TRBV7-7 to TRBJ1-4, with unresolved D. This receptor was obtained from a female donor in good health, enrolled as a control in a pregnancy study. The CDR3 DNA is TGTGCTAGCAGCGAAGGTAGCACACTGAATGAAAAACTGTTTTTT. This sequence encodes CASSEGSTLNEKLFF. The full variable domain, with the rest looked up from reference TRBV7-7 and TRBJ1-4, is GAGVSQSPRYKVTKRGQDVTLRCDPISSHATLYWYQQALGQGPEFLTYFNYEAQPDKSGLPSDRFSAERPEGSISTLTIQRTEQRDSAMYRCASSEGSTLNEKLFFGSGTQLSVL.